This passage covers 14 T cell receptor beta chains from one sample sequenced in a study of glioma-infiltrating T cells after dendritic cell vaccination. Clones were read by immunoSEQ multiplex PCR, and TCRdb kept only the in-frame ones, dropping some. The top ten hold roughly 12% of the sample, which has under 130,000 clones, 75% to 85% seen once. Sequencing was performed on blood, taken before dendritic cell vaccination. These receptors all stem from a human donor with glioblastoma.

The V call is TRBV11-3, the J call TRBJ1-1, with unresolved D. V was cut by 2 bases and J by 5 bases, with 9 bases left in between. CDR1 and CDR2 (germline): SGHNT, YENEEA. The CDR3 is 13 residues long. CDR3 loop: CASSLLRETEAFF. The CDR3 coding sequence is TGTGCCAGCAGCTTACTGAGGGAGACTGAAGCTTTCTTT.

V usage is TRBV4-2 and J usage is TRBJ2-7; TRBD1 aligns across 8 bases. This CDR3 has 16 amino acids. Trimming cost V 1 base and J 3 bases; bases outside gene matches: 8. Germline V gives CDR1 LGHNA, CDR2 YNFKEQ. CDR3 region: CASSQVFGQGHYEQYF. In DNA form, the CDR3 reads TGTGCCAGCAGCCAAGTATTCGGACAGGGACACTACGAGCAGTACTTC.

This clone was recorded only once. J is TRBJ2-1 and V is TRBV27; 8 bases map to TRBD1. V lost 4 bases to trimming and J lost 9 bases; unmatched junction nucleotides: 20. The CDR3 sequence is 18 residues long. Germline CDR1 MNHEY, CDR2 SMNVEV (reference sequence). CDR3 loop: CASSSPLGTGPYNSEQFF. Written as DNA, the CDR3 is TGTGCCAGCAGTTCCCCGTTGGGGACAGGACCCTACAATTCTGAGCAGTTCTTC.

The gene calls are TRBV29-1 and TRBJ2-1, with 11 positions matching TRBD1. V gave up 7 bases and J gave up 1 base; unmatched junction bases: 12. The CDR3 runs to 17 residues. The V gene's germline CDR1 is SQVTM and CDR2 ANQGSEA. CDR3 coding DNA: TGCAGCGCCCCGGGGGGGGGACAGGGGGGTTCCTACAATGAGCAGTTCTTC. Protein product: CSAPGGGQGGSYNEQFF.

The chain is built from TRBV15 and TRBJ1-5; a weak D match, TRBD1 (6 bases). The CDR3 has 18 residues. Germline lookup yields CDR1 LNHNV and CDR2 YYDKDF (reference sequence). V dropped 1 base and J dropped 0 bases, with 16 bases sitting between them. CDR3: CATSRARSGEISNQPQHF. The CDR3 region has the DNA TGTGCCACCAGCAGAGCTCGGTCAGGGGAAATTAGCAATCAGCCCCAGCATTTT.

The chain employs TRBV5-1 and TRBJ2-7, with 9 bases fitting TRBD1. CDR1 SGHRS and CDR2 YFSETQ come from the germline V gene. V lost 0 bases, J lost 5 bases, and 3 bases stayed unmatched. CDR3 length: 14 residues. The CDR3 DNA reads as TGCGCCAGCAGCTTGGGTAGGACAGGGGACGAGCAGTACTTC. This gives the protein CASSLGRTGDEQYF.

The chain links TRBV19 to TRBJ2-3; the D gene is possibly TRBD1 (5 bases). CDR1 is LNHDA and CDR2 is SQIVND in the germline V gene (reference sequence). With 6 bases removed from V and 2 bases from J, the gap between germline ends came to 12 bases. This CDR3 has 14 amino acids. For the CDR3, the DNA is TGTGCCAGTAGGGCGGACATCGCCACAGATACGCAGTATTTT. It codes for CASRADIATDTQYF.

This sequence joins TRBV4-2 and TRBJ2-1; the D is unclear. Germline lookup yields CDR1 LGHNA and CDR2 YNFKEQ. Trimming shortened V by 4 bases and J by 0 bases, and 10 bases separated the two germline ends. This CDR3 has 15 amino acids. This CDR3 reads CASSPLSSSYNEQFF. CDR3 bases: TGTGCCAGCAGCCCTCTTTCTAGCTCCTACAATGAGCAGTTCTTC.

This sequence joins TRBV19 and TRBJ1-2, with a tentative D call TRBD1 (6 bases). This CDR3 is 14 amino acids long. Trimming removed 6 bases from V and 9 bases from J, with 20 bases in between. Germline CDR1 reads LNHDA; CDR2 reads SQIVND (reference sequence). The CDR3 DNA sequence: TGTGCCAGTAGGGGACCACAGGGTGGGGTAAGCTACACCTTC. Its translation: CASRGPQGGVSYTF.

V gene TRBV5-5 combines with J gene TRBJ2-1, with TRBD1 matching over 7 bases. CDR3 length equals 15 residues. Germline V lookup: CDR1 SGHKS, CDR2 YYEKEE (reference sequence). The V and J ends lost 2 bases and 3 bases, in that order; junction bases with no gene match: 5. Here the CDR3 DNA reads TGTGCCAGCAGCTTCCGGACAGGAAACTACAATGAGCAGTTCTTC. This codes for CASSFRTGNYNEQFF.

This clone was detected only a few times. The chain combines TRBV5-1 with TRBJ2-7, with no clear D. The CDR3 sequence is 12 residues long. The germline V gene has CDR1 SGHRS and CDR2 YFSETQ. Trimming cost V 0 bases and J 7 bases, with 8 bases left between them. The CDR3: CASSLDGWEQYF. In DNA, the CDR3 is TGCGCCAGCAGCTTGGATGGCTGGGAGCAGTACTTC.

J is TRBJ1-2 and V is TRBV6-5, with no clear D. The CDR3 is 14 amino acids. V was pared by 4 bases and J by 4 bases, with 13 bases between. Germline CDR1 and CDR2: MNHEY and SVGAGI. The CDR3 reads CASSSKTRSYGYTF. In DNA form, the CDR3 reads TGTGCCAGCAGTTCGAAAACTCGGAGCTATGGCTACACCTTC.

This chain connects TRBV27 to TRBJ2-2; D is unresolved. This CDR3 has 12 residues. Trimming left V 6 bases short and J 6 bases short, with 8 bases between. The germline gives CDR1 MNHEY, CDR2 SMNVEV (reference sequence). The CDR3 sequence: CASSQDAGELFF. CDR3 nucleotides: TGTGCCAGCAGCCAGGATGCCGGGGAGCTGTTTTTT.

This chain links TRBV4-2 with TRBJ2-3; D might be TRBD2 (7 bases). V lost 0 bases, J lost 0 bases, and 28 bases lay in between. This CDR3 region has 22 residues. Germline CDR1 reads LGHNA; CDR2 reads YNFKEQ. CDR3 DNA: TGTGCCAGCAGCCAAGATCTCATTATGAGGGGAGGGGGAAGAATTAGCACAGATACGCAGTATTTT. This sequence encodes CASSQDLIMRGGGRISTDTQYF.